The 5 T cell receptor beta chains below all came from one sample that was sequenced in a study of blood T cell repertoires in COVID-19. Repertoires were generated with immunoSEQ multiplex PCR, while TCRdb's copy carries only in-frame clones and drops some. The sample gives about 58,000 clones, over 90% of which show up once; under 5.5% is in the top ten. Input material: peripheral blood. Receptors were obtained from a man between 50 and 59 years old with active COVID-19.

This sequence joins TRBV10-3 and TRBJ2-7; the D gene is possibly TRBD2 (5 bases). CDR1 and CDR2 (germline): ENHRY, SYGVKD. CDR3 length: 11 residues. V was shortened by 9 bases and J by 7 bases, with 13 bases between the two germline ends. CDR3: CAIAGGQEQYF. For the CDR3, the DNA is TGTGCCATTGCGGGCGGCCAAGAGCAGTACTTC.

V and J are TRBV29-1 and TRBJ2-3, with a tentative D call TRBD1 (6 bases). V was cut by 6 bases and J by 4 bases, with 17 bases left in between. The CDR3 totals 14 residues. In germline, CDR1 is SQVTM, CDR2 ANQGSEA. The chain's CDR3 is CSVLSQGWPDTQYF. CDR3 coding DNA: TGCAGCGTCCTATCCCAGGGGTGGCCAGATACGCAGTATTTT.

CDR3 region: CASSLGVNQPQHF. The CDR3 nucleotides read TGTGCCAGCAGCTTAGGAGTCAATCAGCCCCAGCATTTT. The chain couples TRBV7-2 to TRBJ1-5; D gene ambiguous. V shed 1 base and J shed 3 bases, with 4 bases lying between them. CDR3 length equals 13 residues. CDR1 SGHTA and CDR2 FQGNSA come from the germline V gene.

V and J are TRBV6-4 and TRBJ2-6; D is undetermined. The CDR3 spans 15 residues. Trimming stripped 0 bases from V and 3 bases from J, with 6 bases between. The germline V gene has CDR1 MRHNA and CDR2 SNTAGT. The CDR3 nucleotides read TGTGCCAGCAGTGACTCCAGTGGTGGGGCCAACGTCCTGACTTTC. This gives the protein CASSDSSGGANVLTF.

The CDR3 sequence is CASSQGAGLVKNEQFF. CDR3 sequence (DNA): TGTGCCAGCAGCCAAGGGGCAGGACTAGTCAAAAATGAGCAGTTCTTC. The chain is built from TRBV3-1 (or the pseudogene TRBV3-2) and TRBJ2-1; 7 positions match TRBD2. Trimming cost V 1 base and J 7 bases; bases outside gene matches: 10. Germline V gene lookup returns CDR1 LGHDT and CDR2 YNNKEL (reference sequence). The CDR3 runs to 16 residues.